This T cell receptor beta chain was obtained from a study of cytomegalovirus exposure and HLA in healthy donors. The germline V gene encodes CDR1 SNHLY and CDR2 FYNNEI. This CDR3 spans 14 amino acids. The V and J ends lost 6 bases and 0 bases, in that order; junction bases with no gene match: 3. The PCR employed 60 Vbeta primers together with 13 Jbeta primers. Assay used: immunoSEQ multiplex PCR; TCRdb lists only in-frame clones, some missing. The sample lists approximately 32,000 clones, around 77% occurring once. General observations from the study: Later on, a genetic analysis was performed. It linked a missense variant in DCLRE1C with V- and J-gene trimming of TCR beta. Sequencing likely generated an artifact that appeared as a cluster of highly shared sequence variants. Specificity of three CMV-associated chains for CMV antigens was verified in vitro.

As to this clone: Its antigen remains unidentified.

Sequencing used PBMCs. The sequence derives from a woman aged 25-40 years in good health and CMV-seropositive. J is TRBJ1-2 and V is TRBV2, with 8 bases that match TRBD1. The CDR3 bases are TGTGCCAGCAGGCCGGGACAGGCTAACTATGGCTACACCTTC. Encoded protein: CASRPGQANYGYTF.